These 3 T cell receptor beta chains came from one sample sequenced in a study of cytomegalovirus exposure and HLA in healthy donors. Sequenced by immunoSEQ multiplex PCR; TCRdb stores in-frame clones only, minus some. This table holds fewer than 200,000 clones, around 88% found once. Sequenced: PBMCs. Every receptor here comes from a woman under 30 in good health and CMV-seronegative.

This sequence joins TRBV9 and TRBJ2-3; TRBD2 agrees at 11 bases. The CDR3 extends over 15 amino acids. Germline trimming cut 7 bases from V and 0 bases from J; bases unmatched to any gene: 4. In germline, CDR1 is SGDLS, CDR2 YYNGEE. The CDR3 DNA follows: TGTGCCAGCGGTCGGACTAGCGGGAGCACAGATACGCAGTATTTT. Translated, it gives CASGRTSGSTDTQYF. Filled out from reference TRBV9 and TRBJ2-3, the complete variable domain reads DSGVTQTPKHLITATGQRVTLRCSPRSGDLSVYWYQQSLDQGLQFLIQYYNGEERAKGNILERFSAQQFPDLHSELNLSSLELGDSALYFCASGRTSGSTDTQYFGPGTRLTVL.

The chain uses TRBV9 and TRBJ2-5; D remains unclear. There are 13 residues in the CDR3. The V end was cut by 0 bases, the J end by 5 bases, with 8 bases between. Per the germline V gene, CDR1 is SGDLS and CDR2 is YYNGEE. The CDR3, as DNA: TGTGCCAGCAGCGTAGGCTCTCGGGAGACCCAGTACTTC. This encodes CASSVGSRETQYF.

This clone has a count of ten or more. This chain joins TRBV14 and TRBJ1-2; TRBD1 matches at 7 bases. Unmatched junction bases numbered 9, after V lost 6 bases and J lost 2 bases. CDR1 and CDR2 (germline): SGHDN, FVKESK. This CDR3 spans 15 amino acids. CDR3 in amino acids: CASRPTGSGNYGYTF. The CDR3 DNA sequence: TGTGCCAGCAGGCCGACAGGGTCGGGGAACTATGGCTACACCTTC.